This is a list of T cell receptor beta chains from one sample in a study of beta chain bispecific antibodies for T cell cancers. These receptors' targets are unknown. TCRdb reanalysed the 5' RACE reads using MiXCR and keeps one entry per CDR3 protein. The sample includes some 17,000 distinct CDR3 sequences, about 1.9% of them seen just once. The specimen sequenced was healthy donor T cells cultured with leukemia cells. These TCRs come from a human donor in good health. Some clones in this sample may be carry-over from other donors' samples. The CDR3 runs from the conserved cysteine through the conserved F or W. The D gene is left open where the match is weak. Size is omitted from some rows. Given values are once, few, many or a class for expanded clones.

TRBV29-1,NA,11,TRBJ2-7,many,TGCAGCGTTGATCAGGGACACGAGCAGTACTTC,CSVDQGHEQYF
TRBV10-3,TRBD1,15,TRBJ2-5,medium-sized,TGTGCCATCAGTAAGACAGGGGACCGACAAGAGACCCAGTACTTC,CAISKTGDRQETQYF
TRBV28,NA,14,TRBJ2-4,many,TGTGCCAGCAGTTTGGAGCTTCCCAAAAACATTCAGTACTTC,CASSLELPKNIQYF
TRBV10-3,NA,13,TRBJ1-2,medium-sized,TGTGCCATCAGTGGGGCCTCGTCAGATGGCTACACCTTC,CAISGASSDGYTF
TRBV3-1,NA,15,TRBJ2-3,many,TGTGCCAGCAGCCAAGATATTGGTCGGACAGATACGCAGTATTTT,CASSQDIGRTDTQYF
TRBV19,NA,17,TRBJ2-1,many,TGTGCCAGTAGCCCCCTGACAGAAACGGGCTCTTACAATGAGCAGTTCTTC,CASSPLTETGSYNEQFF
TRBV7-8,NA,16,TRBJ2-5,many,TGTGCCAGCAGCACTCCCCGGGATCAGACGCTGGAGACCCAGTACTTC,CASSTPRDQTLETQYF
TRBV21-1,NA,15,TRBJ2-7,many,TGTGCCAGCAGCAAAAAGCACAGCCTTCAGCACGAGCAGTACTTC,CASSKKHSLQHEQYF
TRBV18,TRBD1,15,TRBJ1-2,many,TGTGCCAGCTCAACCGGGACAGGGAATTCCTATGGCTACACCTTC,CASSTGTGNSYGYTF
TRBV5-4,TRBD1,17,TRBJ1-1,many,TGTGCCAGCAGCCAGGGACAGGGGGCAGGAATGAACACTGAAGCTTTCTTT,CASSQGQGAGMNTEAFF
TRBV20-1,NA,15,TRBJ1-6,many,TGCAGTGCTACCGACGGGGCCCTAAGGAATTCACCCCTCCACTTT,CSATDGALRNSPLHF
TRBV25-1,NA,12,TRBJ2-2,many,TGTGCCAGCAGTATGAAACCCGGGGAGCTGTTTTTT,CASSMKPGELFF
TRBV28,NA,14,TRBJ1-1,many,TGTGCCAGCAGTTTATATAATGCCCCAACTGAAGCTTTCTTT,CASSLYNAPTEAFF
TRBV7-6,NA,15,TRBJ1-2,many,TGTGCCAGCAGCCCGGGGACCGAGAATAACTATGGCTACACCTTC,CASSPGTENNYGYTF
TRBV4-2,NA,15,TRBJ2-7,NA,TGTGCCAGCAGCCAAGATCCGGGGGCAGCCTATCGCGAGTACTTC,CASSQDPGAAYREYF
TRBV20-1,NA,15,TRBJ1-5,many,TGCAGTGCTGGGGGGGTATCGGTGTTTAATCAGCCCCAGCATTTT,CSAGGVSVFNQPQHF
TRBV10-3,NA,13,TRBJ1-2,many,TGTGCCATCACTGGGGGGATGAACTATGGCTACACCTTC,CAITGGMNYGYTF
TRBV5-1,TRBD1,16,TRBJ1-1,many,TGCGCCAGCAGCTTGGGAGACAGGGCCCAGAACACTGAAGCTTTCTTT,CASSLGDRAQNTEAFF
TRBV7-2,NA,15,TRBJ1-2,many,TGTGCCAGCAGCTTAAGGGGTTCCCTTAACTATGGCTACACCTTC,CASSLRGSLNYGYTF
TRBV12-3/TRBV12-4,TRBD2,16,TRBJ2-1,few,TGTGCCAGCAGTCTCCTTGGGGGGGGGGCCTACAATGAGCAGTTCTTC,CASSLLGGGAYNEQFF
TRBV20-1,NA,12,TRBJ2-7,many,TGCAGTGCTAGAGCCGGGGCCTACGAGCAGTACTTC,CSARAGAYEQYF
TRBV5-1,NA,14,TRBJ2-7,NA,TGCGCCAGCAGCTTGGCCTTCGTGACTAGGGAGCAGTACTTC,CASSLAFVTREQYF